This paragraph covers one T cell receptor beta chain sequence. The antigen is undetermined. The source of the sample is a study of cytomegalovirus exposure and HLA in healthy donors. The CDR3 totals 17 residues. V was pared by 2 bases and J by 5 bases, with 10 bases of the junction left unmatched. Germline CDR1 is MNHNS and CDR2 is SASEGT. The PCR employed 60 Vbeta primers together with 13 Jbeta primers. Authors' processing steps: About 10 million of tens of millions of unique TCR beta chains were shared, per a later count. Sequenced by immunoSEQ multiplex PCR; TCRdb stores in-frame clones only, minus some. The DNA was the basis for D and trimming; V, J and clone size are from that table. The sample has 160,000 or so clones; approximately 81% are singletons. Study results and caveats: CMV antigen specificity of a few CMV-associated chains was confirmed in vitro. Many donors carried some public TCRs, although rarity characterized most TCR sequences. A later analysis found that most CMV-associated TCR beta chains appeared HLA-restricted.

The receptor's source is a man aged 25-40 years in good health and CMV-seronegative. The sample was PBMCs. The chain couples TRBV6-1 to TRBJ2-3, with 10 bases identical to TRBD1. CDR3 bases: TGTGCCAGCAGTGAACTAAGGGGGGACAGGGGACTAGATACGCAGTATTTT. Amino acids: CASSELRGDRGLDTQYF.